A single sample is the source of the 26 T cell receptor beta chains below, sequenced in a study of T cell responses to AZD1222 COVID-19 vaccine. TCRdb's table, derived via immunoSEQ multiplex PCR, lists solely in-frame clones and lacks some. The sample shows 65,000 to 100,000 clones, around 84% of them seen only once. The input for sequencing was peripheral blood, taken on day 0 of AZD1222 vaccination. The source is an adult in good health.

CDR3 in DNA: TGTGCCAGCAGTTTACCCAGAGAATCACCCCTCCACTTT. Translated: CASSLPRESPLHF. The V and J genes are TRBV28 and TRBJ1-6; D not certain. CDR1 is MDHEN, CDR2 SYDVKM, per germline. The CDR3 length is 13 residues. Trimming removed 2 bases at V and 10 bases at J, with 9 bases between.

V gene TRBV14 combines with J gene TRBJ2-2; 7 bases line up with TRBD2. J lost 0 bases, V lost 3 bases, and 7 bases had no gene match. The CDR3 has 17 amino acids. Germline CDR1 reads SGHDN; CDR2 reads FVKESK. The CDR3 spells CASSQMWSGTNTGELFF. DNA of the CDR3: TGTGCCAGCAGCCAGATGTGGAGCGGGACGAACACCGGGGAGCTGTTTTTT.

The chain recombines TRBV3-1 (or the pseudogene TRBV3-2) with TRBJ1-2; 7 bases are a match to TRBD1. Germline values: CDR1 LGHDT, CDR2 YNNKEL (reference sequence). The CDR3 sequence is 15 residues long. The junction had 13 bases not matched to a gene; V was cut back by 6 bases and J by 6 bases. The CDR3 loop reads CASRGLQGLRDGYTF. CDR3 nucleotides: TGTGCCAGCAGGGGATTACAGGGGTTGAGGGATGGCTACACCTTC.

The chain joins TRBV21-1 to TRBJ1-3; the D call TRBD1 from the table was never checked on the DNA. TRBV21-1 is a pseudogene locus. The CDR3 loop spans 15 amino acids. The CDR3 is CASSLQDRAGNTIYF. CDR3 bases: TGTGCCAGCAGCCTTCAAGACAGGGCTGGAAACACCATATATTTT.

The chain recombines TRBV7-9 with TRBJ1-5; D not certain. CDR1 is SEHNR, CDR2 FQNEAQ, per germline (reference sequence). V gave up 1 base and J gave up 6 bases, with 4 bases separating them. The length of the CDR3 is 12 residues. The CDR3 DNA is TGTGCCAGCAGCTTAGAGGGTCAGCCCCAGCATTTT. This codes for CASSLEGQPQHF.

This chain joins TRBV3-1 (or the pseudogene TRBV3-2) and TRBJ1-5, with a tentative D call TRBD1 (6 bases). The CDR3 totals 15 residues. The germline CDR1 and CDR2 sequences are LGHDT and YNNKEL (reference sequence). The germline V and J ends were trimmed by 7 bases and 1 base, with 14 bases remaining between them. This CDR3 is CASNRQGKSNQPQHF. The DNA of the CDR3 is TGTGCCAGCAACAGGCAGGGGAAAAGCAATCAGCCCCAGCATTTT.

This rearrangement joins TRBV3-1 (or the pseudogene TRBV3-2) to TRBJ2-1; 12 nucleotides agree with TRBD1. After removal of 2 bases from V and 7 bases from J, the junction contained 3 bases not matched to a gene. Germline V CDR1 and CDR2: LGHDT, YNNKEL (reference sequence). CDR3 size: 15 residues. CDR3 nucleotides: TGTGCCAGCAGCCAACGGGACAGGGGGCGAAATGAGCAGTTCTTC. This sequence encodes CASSQRDRGRNEQFF.

This clone has just one count. The chain combines TRBV29-1 with TRBJ1-2; 8 bases map to TRBD1. V lost 7 bases to trimming and J lost 7 bases; unmatched junction nucleotides: 8. This CDR3 is built from 12 residues. Germline V gene lookup returns CDR1 SQVTM and CDR2 ANQGSEA. The CDR3 DNA is TGCAGCGAGAAGACAGGGGATGGTGGCTACACCTTC. This gives the protein CSEKTGDGGYTF.

The CDR3, as DNA: TGTGCCAGCAAAAAGCGGGAGACGGGAGAGCAGTACTTC. Residues: CASKKRETGEQYF. The chain is built from TRBV3-1 (or the pseudogene TRBV3-2) and TRBJ2-7; 8 nucleotides match TRBD2. J lost 7 bases, V lost 7 bases, and 9 bases had no gene match. Looked up from germline, CDR1 is LGHDT and CDR2 is YNNKEL (reference sequence). The CDR3 runs to 13 residues.

The chain links TRBV25-1 to TRBJ2-5, with TRBD2 as a possible D gene (6 bases). Germline assignment: CDR1 MGHDK and CDR2 SYGVNS. The CDR3 totals 14 residues. V dropped 11 bases and J dropped 5 bases, with 21 bases sitting between them. CDR3 sequence reads: CASSSREVGETQYF. In DNA, the CDR3 is TGTGCCTCGTCAAGTAGGGAGGTAGGGGAGACCCAGTACTTC.

The chain couples TRBV6-5 to TRBJ2-4, with D tentatively TRBD1 (7 bases). The CDR3 has 14 residues. Trimming cost V 5 bases and J 8 bases, with 16 bases left between them. Germline V lookup: CDR1 MNHEY, CDR2 SVGAGI. CDR3: CASSHRGGEDIQYF. DNA of the CDR3: TGTGCCAGCAGTCACAGGGGAGGTGAGGACATTCAGTACTTC.

V gene TRBV28 combines with J gene TRBJ1-2; D not certain. Germline CDR1 and CDR2: MDHEN and SYDVKM. The CDR3 loop spans 14 amino acids. V lost 3 bases and J 7 bases, leaving 15 bases between the germline ends. The CDR3 DNA is TGTGCCAGCAGTTTTGCTGGCTCCTCGGGTGGCTACACCTTC. Translation gives CASSFAGSSGGYTF.

The chain uses TRBV6-5 and TRBJ2-3, with D maybe TRBD1 (6 bases). In germline, CDR1 is MNHEY, CDR2 SVGAGI. Trimming removed 6 bases from V and 1 base from J, with 14 bases in between. The CDR3 is 15 amino acids. The CDR3 loop is CASRDSPLGTDTQYF. In DNA, the CDR3 is TGTGCCAGCAGGGACAGTCCGCTGGGCACAGATACGCAGTATTTT.

The rearrangement joins TRBV5-1 to TRBJ2-3, with 8 bases that match TRBD2. The CDR3 is 16 amino acids. Trimming removed 0 bases from V and 0 bases from J; junction bases left unmatched: 3. Germline values: CDR1 SGHRS, CDR2 YFSETQ. The CDR3 spells CASSLELAESTDTQYF. The CDR3 DNA is TGCGCCAGCAGCTTGGAACTAGCGGAGAGCACAGATACGCAGTATTTT.

CDR3 coding DNA: TGTGCCAGCAGCCCCGCGTCCCAGATAAACACCGGGGAGCTGTTTTTT. This sequence encodes CASSPASQINTGELFF. The V and J genes are TRBV6-2 or TRBV6-3 and TRBJ2-2; D is ambiguous. From germline, CDR1 is MNHEY and CDR2 SVGEGT. V was shortened by 6 bases and J by 2 bases, with 16 bases between the two germline ends. The CDR3 runs 16 residues.

The CDR3 reads CASSEVDSPNSPLHF. The CDR3 DNA sequence: TGCGCCAGCAGTGAGGTCGACAGTCCAAATTCACCCCTCCACTTT. The rearrangement links TRBV10-2 to TRBJ1-6, with D maybe TRBD1 (5 bases). Germline V lookup: CDR1 WSHSY, CDR2 SAAADI. The V and J ends lost 2 bases and 7 bases respectively, with 12 bases between them. CDR3 length: 15 amino acids.

The chain couples TRBV5-1 to TRBJ1-5; weak D call: TRBD1 (6 bases). The length of the CDR3 is 14 residues. CDR1 SGHRS and CDR2 YFSETQ come from the germline V gene. V was cut by 2 bases and J by 6 bases, with 12 bases left in between. This chain's CDR3 is CASSFRGGTQPQHF. CDR3 nucleotide sequence: TGCGCCAGCAGCTTTAGGGGGGGAACTCAGCCCCAGCATTTT.

The chain carries TRBV19 and TRBJ2-4; TRBD1 aligns across 8 bases. V lost 5 bases to trimming and J lost 4 bases; unmatched junction nucleotides: 10. Germline V gives CDR1 LNHDA, CDR2 SQIVND (reference sequence). The CDR3 is 16 amino acids. The CDR3 here is CASSDPRGRFKNIQYF. CDR3 nucleotides: TGTGCCAGTAGTGATCCCAGGGGGCGGTTTAAAAACATTCAGTACTTC.

This chain uses TRBV2 with TRBJ2-5; tentatively, D is TRBD1 (6 bases). Germline CDR1 SNHLY, CDR2 FYNNEI. This CDR3 contains 15 residues. The ends were cut back, 7 bases at V and 2 bases at J, with 17 bases in the middle. CDR3 sequence: CASNGGYPLQETQYF. CDR3 nucleotides: TGTGCCAGCAATGGGGGCTACCCCCTTCAAGAGACCCAGTACTTC.

The genes are TRBV3-1 (or the pseudogene TRBV3-2) and TRBJ1-2, with TRBD1 as a possible D gene (5 bases). With 4 bases removed from V and 4 bases from J, the gap between germline ends came to 16 bases. This CDR3 is built from 15 residues. Germline V gene sequence: CDR1 LGHDT, CDR2 YNNKEL (reference sequence). In nucleotides, the CDR3 is TGTGCCAGCAGCCGGGCCCGGGGGGATTCCTATGGCTACACCTTC. Protein: CASSRARGDSYGYTF.

This clone is a singleton in its sample. The chain joins TRBV5-6 to TRBJ1-6, with 7 bases aligning to TRBD1. CDR3 length: 14 amino acids. The V segment lost 1 base and the J segment 6 bases; nucleotides outside the gene matches: 1. The germline V gene has CDR1 SGHDT and CDR2 YYEEEE. CDR3 sequence: CASSLTGVNSPLHF. CDR3 nucleotides: TGTGCCAGCAGCTTGACAGGGGTTAATTCACCCCTCCACTTT.

In this sample, this clone turned up a few times. The J gene is TRBJ2-2, the V gene TRBV11-2; no clear D. Per the germline V gene, CDR1 is SGHAT and CDR2 is FQNNGV. The CDR3 runs 13 residues. The V gene lost 0 bases and the J gene lost 8 bases, with 7 bases spanning the gap. DNA for the CDR3: TGTGCCAGCAGCTTAGAGATTGCAGGGGAGCTGTTTTTT. It encodes CASSLEIAGELFF.

The chain combines TRBV19 with TRBJ2-3; 7 bases are shared with TRBD2. Germline V CDR1 and CDR2: LNHDA, SQIVND (reference sequence). This CDR3 is built from 14 residues. Trimming removed 7 bases from V and 2 bases from J; junction bases left unmatched: 6. This chain's CDR3 is CASMASGITDTQYF. CDR3 DNA: TGTGCCAGTATGGCTAGCGGAATCACAGATACGCAGTATTTT.

This sequence joins TRBV7-2 and TRBJ2-3; 8 bases map to TRBD2. Germline V gives CDR1 SGHTA, CDR2 FQGNSA. With V trimmed by 4 bases and J by 0 bases, 3 bases remained unmatched. This CDR3 is built from 15 residues. CDR3 sequence (DNA): TGTGCCAGCAGCTCAGCGGGAGTTAGCACAGATACGCAGTATTTT. Protein product: CASSSAGVSTDTQYF.

The V gene is TRBV6-5, the J gene TRBJ2-7, with D possibly matching TRBD2 (5 bases). CDR1 and CDR2 (germline): MNHEY, SVGAGI. The V end lost 3 bases, the J end lost 7 bases, and 16 bases lay between the germline ends. CDR3 length: 14 amino acids. The CDR3 DNA sequence: TGTGCCAGCAGTTATGGTGGGAGTCTTGCGGAGCAGTACTTC. Residues: CASSYGGSLAEQYF.

This clone was seen a single time. This sequence joins TRBV25-1 and TRBJ2-2; D gene uncertain. The germline CDR1 and CDR2 sequences are MGHDK and SYGVNS. The CDR3 totals 13 residues. Trimming cost V 7 bases and J 1 base, with 7 bases left between them. CDR3 protein: CASKGQNTGELFF. DNA for the CDR3: TGTGCCAGCAAAGGGCAGAACACCGGGGAGCTGTTTTTT.